This entry is about one TCR beta chain. The target antigen is unknown. The data originate from a study of T-cell memory formation after mild COVID-19. General study findings and limits: Mostly located in CM and EM were contracting CD4+ clones, with contracting CD8+ clones located in EMRA. CD4/CD8 balance characterized clones contracting day 15 to 85, and CD4+ skew characterized later expanders.

MiXCR, run by TCRdb on the 5' RACE reads, gives a single entry per CDR3 protein. This sample carries roughly 400,000 distinct CDR3 sequences, about 16% of them seen once, and the ten largest clones take 20% to 25%. Germline CDR1 is DFQATT and CDR2 is SNEGSKA (reference sequence). The length of the CDR3 is 16 residues. V was clipped by 3 bases and J by 0 bases, with 12 bases between them. Input material: PBMCs or a T cell subset sorted from them (not recorded which). The receptor comes from a man aged 18 to 29 who had mild COVID-19 (a few samples of this study predate the infection). Cell type and time point are not known. The V and J genes are TRBV20-1 and TRBJ2-6; D unresolved. The DNA of the CDR3 is TGCAGTGCTAGGGGCAGCGCCTCCTCTGGGGCCAACGTCCTGACTTTC. Translated, it gives CSARGSASSGANVLTF.